The 18 T cell receptor beta chains listed next were all sequenced from one sample in a study of T cell responses to AZD1222 COVID-19 vaccine. TCRdb's copy holds only in-frame clones and misses some; the assay was immunoSEQ multiplex PCR. The top ten clones hold about 8.8% of a sample with more than 95,000 clones, about 90% of them seen once. Sequencing used peripheral blood, obtained on day 0 of AZD1222 vaccination. The receptors shown here come from an adult in good health.

The V gene is TRBV18, the J gene TRBJ1-5; 7 bases match TRBD1. Germline values: CDR1 KGHSH, CDR2 LQKENI. The CDR3 is 15 residues long. Trimming at V came to 5 bases and at J to 4 bases, leaving 8 bases not matched to a gene. CDR3 coding DNA: TGTGCCAGCTCATTGTCCGGGACAGTTAATCAGCCCCAGCATTTT. It is translated as CASSLSGTVNQPQHF.

This clone is medium-sized (0.01 to 0.1%) within its sample. The chain links TRBV11-1 to TRBJ1-1, with TRBD1 as a possible D gene (5 bases). The CDR3 consists of 14 residues. Germline assignment: CDR1 SGHAT and CDR2 FQDESV (reference sequence). Trimming left V 5 bases short and J 0 bases short, with 10 bases between. DNA for the CDR3: TGTGCCAGCAGCCAGGACACCTTGAACACTGAAGCTTTCTTT. Translation gives CASSQDTLNTEAFF.

Concerning this clone: An end of the junction does not agree with germline; a read error may underlie this. The rearrangement uses TRBV2 and TRBJ1-3, with no clear D. The germline gives CDR1 SNHLY, CDR2 FYNNEI. CDR3 length equals 15 residues. This CDR3 is CASREARHSGNTIYF. CDR3 bases: TGTGCCAGCAGAGAAGCGAGGCACTCTGGAAACACCATATATTTT.

The J gene is TRBJ2-7, the V gene TRBV24-1, with D possibly TRBD1 on 5 matching bases. The V and J ends lost 7 bases and 2 bases respectively, with 23 bases between them. This CDR3 has 17 residues. Germline CDR1 reads KGHDR; CDR2 reads SFDVKD. CDR3 nucleotide sequence: TGTGCCACCAGACCTTTAGACAGTGGCTGCCCCACCTACGAGCAGTACTTC. This encodes CATRPLDSGCPTYEQYF.

The V call is TRBV5-1, the J call TRBJ2-5, with TRBD2 matching over 11 bases. This CDR3 comprises 17 residues. Germline CDR1 reads SGHRS; CDR2 reads YFSETQ. The trim removed 0 bases at V and 2 bases at J, leaving 6 bases unmatched. The CDR3 loop is CASSLDSGRAGQETQYF. DNA of the CDR3: TGCGCCAGCAGCTTGGATAGCGGGAGGGCCGGGCAAGAGACCCAGTACTTC.

The rearrangement uses TRBV6-5 and TRBJ1-1; D call uncertain. The germline V gene has CDR1 MNHEY and CDR2 SVGAGI. Trimming stripped 6 bases from V and 0 bases from J, with 11 bases between. The CDR3 has 14 residues. CDR3 sequence reads: CASSDGSLNTEAFF. The CDR3 bases are TGTGCCAGCAGCGACGGGAGCTTGAACACTGAAGCTTTCTTT.

The chain combines TRBV13 with TRBJ2-7; tentatively, D is TRBD1 or TRBD2 (6 bases each). V was trimmed by 5 bases and J by 4 bases, leaving 15 bases between them. CDR1 and CDR2 from the germline V gene are PRHDT and FYEKMQ (reference sequence). This CDR3 is built from 14 residues. CDR3 DNA sequence: TGTGCCAGCAGCCCGCGACAGGAGGGGTACGAGCAGTACTTC. Translated, it gives CASSPRQEGYEQYF.

The chain couples TRBV7-7 to TRBJ1-1; no reliable D call. Germline CDR1 SSHAT, CDR2 FNYEAQ (reference sequence). The CDR3 is 13 residues long. The V and J ends lost 6 bases and 3 bases respectively, with 11 bases between them. This CDR3 is CASSPDIYTEAFF. The CDR3 coding sequence is TGTGCCAGCAGTCCCGACATCTACACTGAAGCTTTCTTT.

The J gene is TRBJ1-2, the V gene TRBV27; 7 positions match TRBD1. CDR3 length equals 13 residues. V trimming: 6 bases; J trimming: 8 bases; junction bases outside the gene matches: 9. Germline loops: CDR1 MNHEY, CDR2 SMNVEV (reference sequence). The chain's CDR3 is CASRDPGQPGYTF. The DNA of the CDR3 is TGTGCCAGCAGAGATCCGGGACAGCCCGGCTACACCTTC.

J is TRBJ1-1 and V is TRBV5-1; no firm D call. Trimming shortened V by 1 base and J by 1 base, and 11 bases separated the two germline ends. The CDR3 runs 15 residues. Germline CDR1 and CDR2: SGHRS and YFSETQ. CDR3 nucleotides: TGCGCCAGCAGCTTGTCACCCACAAAGAACACTGAAGCTTTCTTT. This gives the protein CASSLSPTKNTEAFF.

The V call is TRBV3-1 (or the pseudogene TRBV3-2), the J call TRBJ1-3; D gene uncertain. V gave up 4 bases and J gave up 1 base, with 11 bases separating them. The CDR3 is 15 amino acids. CDR1 is LGHDT and CDR2 is YNNKEL in the germline V gene (reference sequence). The CDR3 nucleotides read TGTGCCAGCAGCCCCCTCTCCGGGTCTGGAAACACCATATATTTT. Translation: CASSPLSGSGNTIYF.

The chain is built from TRBV5-1 and TRBJ1-1; D unresolved. CDR3 length: 15 amino acids. The V end lost 0 bases, the J end lost 7 bases, and 16 bases lay between the germline ends. The germline V gene has CDR1 SGHRS and CDR2 YFSETQ. CDR3 nucleotide sequence: TGCGCCAGCAGCTTGGCCGGTGAGGCAGCAAGTGAAGCTTTCTTT. It translates to CASSLAGEAASEAFF. Supplemented by reference TRBV5-1 and TRBJ1-1, the full variable domain reads KAGVTQTPRYLIKTRGQQVTLSCSPISGHRSVSWYQQTPGQGLQFLFEYFSETQRNKGNFPGRFSGRQFSNSRSEMNVSTLELGDSALYLCASSLAGEAASEAFFGQGTRLTVV.

J is TRBJ2-2 and V is TRBV11-3; 8 bases are shared with TRBD2. The J segment lost 1 base and the V segment lost 5 bases, leaving 3 bases of the junction unmatched. This CDR3 comprises 15 residues. Germline lookup yields CDR1 SGHNT and CDR2 YENEEA. CDR3 DNA: TGTGCCAGCAGCGCGGGACTAGTGAACACCGGGGAGCTGTTTTTT. Amino acids: CASSAGLVNTGELFF.

This chain connects TRBV7-2 to TRBJ1-2; weak D call: TRBD1 (5 bases). Trimming shortened V by 1 base and J by 6 bases, and 15 bases separated the two germline ends. The CDR3 is 15 residues long. Germline V lookup: CDR1 SGHTA, CDR2 FQGNSA. In nucleotides, the CDR3 is TGTGCCAGCAGCTTAGGCCCGGGGGGGTCAGATGGCTACACCTTC. Protein sequence: CASSLGPGGSDGYTF.

The V gene is TRBV5-1, the J gene TRBJ2-2; TRBD1 matches 7 bases. The CDR3 is 16 amino acids. V shed 4 bases and J 0 bases; nucleotides not matched to a gene: 6. Germline V gives CDR1 SGHRS, CDR2 YFSETQ. This chain's CDR3 is CASSHSGTANTGELFF. The CDR3 DNA reads as TGCGCCAGCAGCCATTCCGGGACAGCGAACACCGGGGAGCTGTTTTTT.

The count of this clone is one. The V gene is TRBV29-1, the J gene TRBJ2-7, with D tentatively TRBD2 (6 bases). V gave up 0 bases and J gave up 2 bases, with 14 bases separating them. The CDR3 sequence is 15 residues long. Germline-derived CDR1 and CDR2 are SQVTM and ANQGSEA. The CDR3 DNA is TGCAGCGTTGAAGATGGCACTAGCAATACCTACGAGCAGTACTTC. As protein: CSVEDGTSNTYEQYF.

This clone was recorded only once. The chain joins TRBV12-3 or TRBV12-4 to TRBJ1-1; D is ambiguous. The CDR3 contains 13 residues. The germline V and J ends were trimmed by 3 bases and 1 base, with 6 bases remaining between them. The CDR3: CASSFRENTEAFF. Here the CDR3 DNA reads TGTGCCAGCAGTTTCCGGGAGAACACTGAAGCTTTCTTT.

The chain joins TRBV11-2 to TRBJ1-5, with D unresolved. Germline V gene sequence: CDR1 SGHAT, CDR2 FQNNGV. This CDR3 spans 13 amino acids. V was trimmed by 5 bases and J by 6 bases, leaving 11 bases between them. CDR3 in DNA: TGTGCCAGCAGCATCAGTCGGGGTCAGCCCCAGCATTTT. The encoded protein is CASSISRGQPQHF.